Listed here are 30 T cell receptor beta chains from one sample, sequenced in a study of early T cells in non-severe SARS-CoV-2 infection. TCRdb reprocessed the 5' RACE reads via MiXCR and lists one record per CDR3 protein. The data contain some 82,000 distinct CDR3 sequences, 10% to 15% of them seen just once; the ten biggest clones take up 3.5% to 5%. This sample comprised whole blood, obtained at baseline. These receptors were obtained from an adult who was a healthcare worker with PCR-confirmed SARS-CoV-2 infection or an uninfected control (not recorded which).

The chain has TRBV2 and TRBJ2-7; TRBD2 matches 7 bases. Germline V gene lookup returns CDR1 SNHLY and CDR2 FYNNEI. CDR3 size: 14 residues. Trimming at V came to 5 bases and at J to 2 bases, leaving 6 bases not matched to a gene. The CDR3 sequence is CASSTGLAAYEQYF. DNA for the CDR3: TGTGCCAGCAGTACGGGGCTAGCGGCCTACGAGCAGTACTTC.

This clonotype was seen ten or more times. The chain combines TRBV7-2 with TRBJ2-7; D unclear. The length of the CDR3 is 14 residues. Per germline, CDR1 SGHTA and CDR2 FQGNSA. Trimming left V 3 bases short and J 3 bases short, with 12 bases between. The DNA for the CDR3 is TGTGCCAGCAGCTTTTCACAGCTATTCTACGAGCAGTACTTC. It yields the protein CASSFSQLFYEQYF.

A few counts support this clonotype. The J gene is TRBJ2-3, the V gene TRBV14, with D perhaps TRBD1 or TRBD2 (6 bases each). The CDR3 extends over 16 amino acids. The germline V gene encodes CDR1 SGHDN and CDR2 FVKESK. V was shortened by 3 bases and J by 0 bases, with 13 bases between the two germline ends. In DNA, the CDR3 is TGTGCCAGCAGCCAGCACGGGGGCGATAGCACAGATACGCAGTATTTT. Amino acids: CASSQHGGDSTDTQYF.

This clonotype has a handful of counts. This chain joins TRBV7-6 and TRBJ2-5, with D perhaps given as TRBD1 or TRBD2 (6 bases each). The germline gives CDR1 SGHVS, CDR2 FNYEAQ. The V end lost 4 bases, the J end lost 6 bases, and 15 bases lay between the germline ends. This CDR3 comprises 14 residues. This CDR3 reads CASSSGGGFKTQYF. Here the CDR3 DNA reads TGTGCCAGCAGCTCCGGAGGGGGGTTTAAGACCCAGTACTTC.

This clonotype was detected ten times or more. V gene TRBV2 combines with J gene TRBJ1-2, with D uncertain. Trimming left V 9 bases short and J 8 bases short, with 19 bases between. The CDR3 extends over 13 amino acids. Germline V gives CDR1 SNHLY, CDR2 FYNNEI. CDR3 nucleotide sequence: TGTGCCAGACAAGACACCCCCCCTCGGGGCTACACCTTC. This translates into CARQDTPPRGYTF.

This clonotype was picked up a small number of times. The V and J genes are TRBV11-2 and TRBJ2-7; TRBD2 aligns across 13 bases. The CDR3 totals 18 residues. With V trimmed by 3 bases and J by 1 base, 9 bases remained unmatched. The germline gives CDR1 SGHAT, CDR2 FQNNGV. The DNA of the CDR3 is TGTGCCAGCAGCTTGCTAGGACTAGCGGGAGAAAGGTCCTACGAGCAGTACTTC. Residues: CASSLLGLAGERSYEQYF.

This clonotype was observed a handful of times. The CDR3: CASSPYRTHYGGNTIYF. CDR3 sequence (DNA): TGTGCCAGCAGCCCATACCGGACACACTATGGAGGAAACACCATATATTTT. The chain employs TRBV14 and TRBJ1-3, with D perhaps matching TRBD1 (5 bases). This CDR3 region has 17 residues. From germline, CDR1 is SGHDN and CDR2 FVKESK. The V end was cut by 4 bases, the J end by 4 bases, with 20 bases between.

For the CDR3, the DNA is TGTGCCAGCTTCACCGGGGGACTACAAGAGACCCAGTACTTC. The encoded protein is CASFTGGLQETQYF. The chain couples TRBV18 to TRBJ2-5; the match to TRBD2 covers 7 bases. Germline V lookup: CDR1 KGHSH, CDR2 LQKENI. V dropped 7 bases and J dropped 2; count of bases not matched to a gene: 7. CDR3 length: 14 residues.

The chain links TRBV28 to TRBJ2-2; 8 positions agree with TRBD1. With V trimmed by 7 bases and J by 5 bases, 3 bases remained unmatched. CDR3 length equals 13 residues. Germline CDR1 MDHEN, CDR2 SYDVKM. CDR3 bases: TGTGCCAGCATCAGGGGGCGGACCGGGGAGCTGTTTTTT. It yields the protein CASIRGRTGELFF.

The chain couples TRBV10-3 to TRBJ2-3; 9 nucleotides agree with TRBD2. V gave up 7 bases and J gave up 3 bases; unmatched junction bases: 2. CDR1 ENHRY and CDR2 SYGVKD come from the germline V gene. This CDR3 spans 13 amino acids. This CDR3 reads CAITTSGTDTQYF. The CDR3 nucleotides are TGTGCCATCACAACTAGCGGGACAGATACGCAGTATTTT.

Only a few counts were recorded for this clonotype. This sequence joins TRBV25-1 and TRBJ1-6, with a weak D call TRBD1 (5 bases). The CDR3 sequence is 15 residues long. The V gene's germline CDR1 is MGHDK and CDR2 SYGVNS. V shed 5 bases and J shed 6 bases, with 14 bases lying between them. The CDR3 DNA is TGTGCCAGCAGTCCCCCGACAGATCCTAATTCACCCCTCCACTTT. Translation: CASSPPTDPNSPLHF.

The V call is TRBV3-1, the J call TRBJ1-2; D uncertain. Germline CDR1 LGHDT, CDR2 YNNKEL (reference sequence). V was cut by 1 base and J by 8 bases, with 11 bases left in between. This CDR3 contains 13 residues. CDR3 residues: CASSQAKGKGYTF. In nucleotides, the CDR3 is TGTGCCAGCAGCCAAGCGAAGGGTAAAGGCTACACCTTC.

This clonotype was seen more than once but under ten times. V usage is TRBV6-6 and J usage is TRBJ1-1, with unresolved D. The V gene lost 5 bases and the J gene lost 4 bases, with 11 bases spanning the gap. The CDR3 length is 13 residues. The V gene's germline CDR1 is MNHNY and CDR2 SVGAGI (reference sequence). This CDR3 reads CASSPTRSTEAFF. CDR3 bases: TGTGCCAGCAGTCCTACACGTAGCACTGAAGCTTTCTTT.

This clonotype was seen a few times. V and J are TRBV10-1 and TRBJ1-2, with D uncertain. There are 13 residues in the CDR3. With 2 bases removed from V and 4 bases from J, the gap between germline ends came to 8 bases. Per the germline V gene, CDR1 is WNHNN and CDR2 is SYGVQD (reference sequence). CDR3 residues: CASSEGRSYGYTF. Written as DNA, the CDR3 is TGCGCCAGCAGTGAGGGCAGATCCTATGGCTACACCTTC.

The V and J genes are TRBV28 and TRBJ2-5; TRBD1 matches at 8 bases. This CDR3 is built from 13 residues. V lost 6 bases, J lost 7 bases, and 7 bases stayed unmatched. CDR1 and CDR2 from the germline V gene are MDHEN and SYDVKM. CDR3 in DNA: TGTGCCAGCAGCCAGGGGGCGGGGAGGACCCAGTACTTC. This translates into CASSQGAGRTQYF.

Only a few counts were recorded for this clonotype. CDR3 coding DNA: TGTGCCAGCAGTTTAAGGGGACCGAACACTGAAGCTTTCTTT. It translates to CASSLRGPNTEAFF. The V call is TRBV27, the J call TRBJ1-1; tentatively, D is TRBD1 (5 bases). With 2 bases removed from V and 1 base from J, the gap between germline ends came to 8 bases. The CDR3 spans 14 residues. Germline assignment: CDR1 MNHEY and CDR2 SMNVEV (reference sequence).

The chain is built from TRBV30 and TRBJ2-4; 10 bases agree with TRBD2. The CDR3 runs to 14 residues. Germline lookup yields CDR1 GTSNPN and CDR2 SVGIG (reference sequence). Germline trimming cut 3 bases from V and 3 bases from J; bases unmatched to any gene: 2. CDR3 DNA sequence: TGTGCCTGGAGGGTAGCGGGGGGCAAAAACATTCAGTACTTC. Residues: CAWRVAGGKNIQYF.

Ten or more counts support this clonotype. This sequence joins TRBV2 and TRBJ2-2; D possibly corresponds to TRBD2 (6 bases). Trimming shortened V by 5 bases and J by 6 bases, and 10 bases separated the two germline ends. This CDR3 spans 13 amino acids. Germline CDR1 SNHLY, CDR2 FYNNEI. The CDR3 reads CASSSSVPGELFF. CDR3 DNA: TGTGCCAGCAGTTCTAGCGTCCCCGGGGAGCTGTTTTTT.

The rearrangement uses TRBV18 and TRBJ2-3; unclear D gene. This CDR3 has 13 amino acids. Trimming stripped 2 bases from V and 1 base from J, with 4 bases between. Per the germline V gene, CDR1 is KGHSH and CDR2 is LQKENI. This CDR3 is CASSPTRTDTQYF. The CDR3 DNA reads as TGTGCCAGCTCACCAACGCGCACAGATACGCAGTATTTT.

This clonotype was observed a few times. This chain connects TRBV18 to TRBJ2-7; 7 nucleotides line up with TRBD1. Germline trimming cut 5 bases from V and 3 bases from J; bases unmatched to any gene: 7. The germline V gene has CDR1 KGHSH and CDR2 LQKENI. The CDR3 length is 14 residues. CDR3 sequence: CASSDDRARYEQYF. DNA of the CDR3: TGTGCCAGCTCAGATGACAGGGCGCGCTACGAGCAGTACTTC.

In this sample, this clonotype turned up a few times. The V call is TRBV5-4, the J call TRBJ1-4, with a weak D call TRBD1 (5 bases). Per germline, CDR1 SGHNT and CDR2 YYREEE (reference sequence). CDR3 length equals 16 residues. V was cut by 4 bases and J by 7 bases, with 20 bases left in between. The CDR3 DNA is TGTGCCAGCAGCGCGGGTAGAGTGGAGGGACTTGAAAAACTGTTTTTT. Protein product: CASSAGRVEGLEKLFF.

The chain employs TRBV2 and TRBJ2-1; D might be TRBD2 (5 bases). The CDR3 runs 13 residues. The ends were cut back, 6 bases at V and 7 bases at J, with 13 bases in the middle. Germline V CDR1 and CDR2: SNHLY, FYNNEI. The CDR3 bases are TGTGCCAGCAGGGAGGACCTTCGGAATGAGCAGTTCTTC. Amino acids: CASREDLRNEQFF. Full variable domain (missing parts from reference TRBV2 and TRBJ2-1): EPEVTQTPSHQVTQMGQEVILRCVPISNHLYFYWYRQILGQKVEFLVSFYNNEISEKSEIFDDQFSVERPDGSNFTLKIRSTKLEDSAMYFCASREDLRNEQFFGPGTRLTVL.

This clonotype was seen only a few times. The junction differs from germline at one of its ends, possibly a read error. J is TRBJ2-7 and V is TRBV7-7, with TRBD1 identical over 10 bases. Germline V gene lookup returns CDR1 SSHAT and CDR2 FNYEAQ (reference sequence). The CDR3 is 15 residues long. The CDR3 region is CASSPGQGHSYEQYF. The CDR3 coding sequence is TGTGCTAGCAGCCCGGGACAGGGGCATTCCTACGAGCAGTACTTC.

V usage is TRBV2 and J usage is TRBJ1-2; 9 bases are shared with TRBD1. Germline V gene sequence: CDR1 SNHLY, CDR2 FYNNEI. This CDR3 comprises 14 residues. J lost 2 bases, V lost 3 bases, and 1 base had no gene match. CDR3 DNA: TGTGCCAGCAGTGATGACAGGGGGAACTATGGCTACACCTTC. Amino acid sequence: CASSDDRGNYGYTF.

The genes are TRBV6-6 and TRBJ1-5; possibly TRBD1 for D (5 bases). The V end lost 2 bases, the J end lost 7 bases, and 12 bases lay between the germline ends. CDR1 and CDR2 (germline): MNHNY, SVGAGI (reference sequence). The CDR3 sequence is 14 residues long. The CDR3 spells CASSYTDQGQPQHF. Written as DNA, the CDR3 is TGTGCCAGCAGTTACACGGACCAGGGCCAGCCCCAGCATTTT.

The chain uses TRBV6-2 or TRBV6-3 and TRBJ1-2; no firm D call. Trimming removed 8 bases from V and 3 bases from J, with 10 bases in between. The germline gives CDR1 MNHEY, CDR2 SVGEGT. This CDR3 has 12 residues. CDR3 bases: TGTGCCAGCCTCCAGGACGACTATGGCTACACCTTC. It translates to CASLQDDYGYTF.

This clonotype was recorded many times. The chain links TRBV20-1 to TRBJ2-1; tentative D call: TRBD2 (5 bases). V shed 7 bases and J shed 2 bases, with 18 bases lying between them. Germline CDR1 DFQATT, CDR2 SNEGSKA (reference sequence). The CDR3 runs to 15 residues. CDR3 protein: CSVPGYGVAYNEQFF. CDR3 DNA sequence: TGCAGTGTTCCGGGCTACGGGGTGGCCTACAATGAGCAGTTCTTC.

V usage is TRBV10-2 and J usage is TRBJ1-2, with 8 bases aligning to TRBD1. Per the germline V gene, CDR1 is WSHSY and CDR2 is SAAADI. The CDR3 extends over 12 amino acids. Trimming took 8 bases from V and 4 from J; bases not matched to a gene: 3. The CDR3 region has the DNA TGCGCCAGCCAGGGGGCTGGCTATGGCTACACCTTC. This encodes CASQGAGYGYTF.

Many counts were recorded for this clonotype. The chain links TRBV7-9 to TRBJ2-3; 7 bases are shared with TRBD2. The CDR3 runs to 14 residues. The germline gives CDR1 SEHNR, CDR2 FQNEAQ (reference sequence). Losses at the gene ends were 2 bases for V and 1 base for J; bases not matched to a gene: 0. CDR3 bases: TGTGCCAGCAGCTTACTAGCGGGCACAGATACGCAGTATTTT. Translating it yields CASSLLAGTDTQYF.

CDR3 region: CASSPTSEVGYTF. The CDR3 nucleotides are TGTGCCAGCTCACCTACAAGCGAGGTTGGCTACACCTTC. The rearrangement uses TRBV18 and TRBJ1-2, with D unresolved. This CDR3 spans 13 amino acids. The germline CDR1 and CDR2 sequences are KGHSH and LQKENI. Deletions cut 3 bases from V and 7 bases from J, with 12 bases between.